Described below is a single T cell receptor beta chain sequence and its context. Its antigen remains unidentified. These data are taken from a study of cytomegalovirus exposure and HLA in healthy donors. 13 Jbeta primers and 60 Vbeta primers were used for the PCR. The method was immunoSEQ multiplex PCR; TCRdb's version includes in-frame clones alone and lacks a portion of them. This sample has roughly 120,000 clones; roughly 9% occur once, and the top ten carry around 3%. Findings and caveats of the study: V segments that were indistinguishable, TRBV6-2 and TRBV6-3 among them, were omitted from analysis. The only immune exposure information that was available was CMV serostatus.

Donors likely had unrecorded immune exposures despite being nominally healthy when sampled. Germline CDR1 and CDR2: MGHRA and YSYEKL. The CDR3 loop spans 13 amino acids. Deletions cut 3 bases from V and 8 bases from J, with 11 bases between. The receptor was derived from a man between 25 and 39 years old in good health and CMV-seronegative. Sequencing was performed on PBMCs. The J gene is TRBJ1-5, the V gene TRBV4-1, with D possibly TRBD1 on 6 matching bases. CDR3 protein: CASSQLGDKPQHF. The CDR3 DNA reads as TGCGCCAGCAGCCAGCTCGGGGACAAGCCCCAGCATTTT.